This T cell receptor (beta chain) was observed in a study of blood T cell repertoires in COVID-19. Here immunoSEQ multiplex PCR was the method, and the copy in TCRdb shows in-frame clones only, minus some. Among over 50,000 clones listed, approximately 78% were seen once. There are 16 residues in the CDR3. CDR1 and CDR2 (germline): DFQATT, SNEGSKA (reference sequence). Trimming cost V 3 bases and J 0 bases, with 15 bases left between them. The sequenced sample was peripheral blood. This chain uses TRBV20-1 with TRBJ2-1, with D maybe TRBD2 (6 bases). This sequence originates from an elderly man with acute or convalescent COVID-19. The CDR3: CSASSAGQSSYNEQFF. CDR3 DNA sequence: TGCAGTGCTAGTTCCGCGGGGCAGAGCTCCTACAATGAGCAGTTCTTC.